This T cell receptor beta chain was observed in a study of blood T cell repertoires in COVID-19. Across the whole study: Sites across the United States, Italy and Spain contributed samples from acute and convalescent COVID-19. Sources were T cells, B-cell-depleted T cells, or PBMCs; the material itself was cDNA or gDNA.

Clones were sequenced by immunoSEQ multiplex PCR, and TCRdb holds only the in-frame ones, with some missing. Of about 290,000 clones listed, 89% were seen once; the top ten hold less than 2%. The CDR3 runs to 13 residues. Trimming took 5 bases from V and 2 from J, leaving 10 bases between them. Germline V gene lookup returns CDR1 SGHTA and CDR2 FQGTGA. Researchers sorted participants into cohorts using their self-reported clinical history. The recovered donors of Cohort 3 showed two negative PCRs, clearance, or symptom resolution. This chain joins TRBV7-3 and TRBJ2-7; TRBD1 might be the D (5 bases). The sequencing input was PBMCs or T cells enriched from blood (not recorded which). This clonotype was sampled from a middle-aged woman who had recovered from COVID-19. CDR3 sequence reads: CASSPGRAYEQYF. In nucleotides, the CDR3 is TGTGCCAGCAGCCCCGGCAGGGCCTACGAGCAGTACTTC.